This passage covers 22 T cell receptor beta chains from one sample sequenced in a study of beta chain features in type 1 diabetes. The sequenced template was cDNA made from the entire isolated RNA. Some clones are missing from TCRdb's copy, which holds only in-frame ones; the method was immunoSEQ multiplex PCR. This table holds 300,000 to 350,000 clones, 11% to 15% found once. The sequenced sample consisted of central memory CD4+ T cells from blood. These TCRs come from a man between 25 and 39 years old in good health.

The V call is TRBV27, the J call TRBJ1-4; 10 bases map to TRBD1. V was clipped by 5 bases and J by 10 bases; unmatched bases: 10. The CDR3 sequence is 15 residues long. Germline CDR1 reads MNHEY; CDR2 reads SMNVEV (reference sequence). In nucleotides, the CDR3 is TGTGCCAGCAGTCCCAGGGGACAGGGGATGGGAAAACTGTTTTTT. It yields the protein CASSPRGQGMGKLFF.

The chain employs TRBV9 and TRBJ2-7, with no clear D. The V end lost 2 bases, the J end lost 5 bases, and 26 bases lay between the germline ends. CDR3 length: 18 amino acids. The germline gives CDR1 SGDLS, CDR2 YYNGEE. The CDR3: CASSVPETLNLKKNEQYF. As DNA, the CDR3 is TGTGCCAGCAGCGTCCCTGAGACACTAAACCTCAAGAAAAACGAGCAGTACTTC.

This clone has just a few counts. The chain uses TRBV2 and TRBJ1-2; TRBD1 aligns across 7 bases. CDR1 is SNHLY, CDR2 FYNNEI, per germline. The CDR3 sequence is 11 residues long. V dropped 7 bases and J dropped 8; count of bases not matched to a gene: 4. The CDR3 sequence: CASNRGEGYTF. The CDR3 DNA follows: TGTGCCAGCAACAGGGGTGAGGGCTACACCTTC.

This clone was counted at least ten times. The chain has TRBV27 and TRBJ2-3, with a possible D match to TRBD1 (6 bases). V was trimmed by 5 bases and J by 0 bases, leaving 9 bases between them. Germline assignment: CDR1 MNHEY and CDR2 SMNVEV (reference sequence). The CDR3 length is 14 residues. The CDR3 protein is CASSPTGSTDTQYF. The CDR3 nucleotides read TGTGCCAGCAGTCCGACAGGAAGCACAGATACGCAGTATTTT.

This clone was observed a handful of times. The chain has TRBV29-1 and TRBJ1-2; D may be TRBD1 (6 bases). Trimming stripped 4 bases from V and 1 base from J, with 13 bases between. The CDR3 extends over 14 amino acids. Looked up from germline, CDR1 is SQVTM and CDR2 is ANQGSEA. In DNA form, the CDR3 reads TGCAGCGTTGCGCCGGGGGCGGGTAACTATGGCTACACCTTC. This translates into CSVAPGAGNYGYTF.

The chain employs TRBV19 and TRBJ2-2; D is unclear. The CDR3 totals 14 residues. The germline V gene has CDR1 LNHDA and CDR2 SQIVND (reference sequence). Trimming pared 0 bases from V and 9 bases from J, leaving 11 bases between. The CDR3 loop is CASSIEPLPRELFF. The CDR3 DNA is TGTGCCAGTAGTATAGAACCGCTCCCGCGGGAGCTGTTTTTT.

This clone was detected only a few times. CDR3 nucleotides: TGCGCCAGCAGCCAGGTCCGACAGGAGATCTATGGCTACACCTTC. Protein product: CASSQVRQEIYGYTF. The rearrangement links TRBV4-1 to TRBJ1-2; perhaps TRBD1 as D (6 bases). Germline assignment: CDR1 MGHRA and CDR2 YSYEKL. V was pared by 3 bases and J by 4 bases, with 15 bases between. This CDR3 contains 15 residues.

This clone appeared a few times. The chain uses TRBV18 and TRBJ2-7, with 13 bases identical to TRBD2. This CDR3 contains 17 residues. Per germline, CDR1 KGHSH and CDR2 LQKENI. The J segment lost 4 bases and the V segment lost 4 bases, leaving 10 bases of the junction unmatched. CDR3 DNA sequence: TGTGCCAGCTCACTCGACCAACTAGCGGGGGGGCTGTACGAGCAGTACTTC. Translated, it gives CASSLDQLAGGLYEQYF.

The chain's CDR3 is CASSPGLAGGETQYF. CDR3 in DNA: TGTGCCAGTAGTCCGGGACTAGCGGGGGGCGAGACCCAGTACTTC. The chain recombines TRBV19 with TRBJ2-5, with 15 positions matching TRBD2. The germline gives CDR1 LNHDA, CDR2 SQIVND (reference sequence). The junction had 3 bases not matched to a gene; V was cut back by 5 bases and J by 5 bases. The CDR3 totals 15 residues.

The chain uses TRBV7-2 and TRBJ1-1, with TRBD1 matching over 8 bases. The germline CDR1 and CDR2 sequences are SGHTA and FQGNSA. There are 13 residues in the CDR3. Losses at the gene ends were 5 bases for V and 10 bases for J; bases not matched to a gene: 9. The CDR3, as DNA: TGTGCCAGCAGCGTGGACAGGGTATATTCAGCTTTCTTT. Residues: CASSVDRVYSAFF.

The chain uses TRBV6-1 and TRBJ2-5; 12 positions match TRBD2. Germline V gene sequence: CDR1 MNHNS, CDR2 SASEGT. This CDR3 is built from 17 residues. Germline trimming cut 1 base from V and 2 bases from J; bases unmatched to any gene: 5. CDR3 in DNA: TGTGCCAGCAGTGAAGGTGGCCTAGCGGGGGGGCAAGAGACCCAGTACTTC. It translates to CASSEGGLAGGQETQYF.

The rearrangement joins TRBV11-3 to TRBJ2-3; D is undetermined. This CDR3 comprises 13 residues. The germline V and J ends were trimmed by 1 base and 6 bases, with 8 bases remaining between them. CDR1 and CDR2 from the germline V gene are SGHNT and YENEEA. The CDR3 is CASSLGWGDTQYF. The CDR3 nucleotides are TGTGCCAGCAGCTTAGGGTGGGGTGATACGCAGTATTTT.

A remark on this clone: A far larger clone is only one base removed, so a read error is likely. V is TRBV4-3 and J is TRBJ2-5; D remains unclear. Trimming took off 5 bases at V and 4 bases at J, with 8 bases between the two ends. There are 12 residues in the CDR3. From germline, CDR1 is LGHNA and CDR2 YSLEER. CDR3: CASSVLGETQYF. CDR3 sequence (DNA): TGCGCCAGCAGCGTGCTCGGAGAGACCCAGTACTTC.

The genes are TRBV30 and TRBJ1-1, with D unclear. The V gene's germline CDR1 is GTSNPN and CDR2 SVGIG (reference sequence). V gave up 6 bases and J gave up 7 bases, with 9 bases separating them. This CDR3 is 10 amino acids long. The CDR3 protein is CACTEIEAFF. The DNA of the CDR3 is TGTGCCTGCACGGAAATTGAAGCTTTCTTT.

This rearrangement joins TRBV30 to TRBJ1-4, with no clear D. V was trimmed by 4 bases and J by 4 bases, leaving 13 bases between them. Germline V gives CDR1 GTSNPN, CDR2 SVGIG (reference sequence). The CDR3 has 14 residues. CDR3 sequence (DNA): TGTGCCTGGACGAGAGACACAGTTAATGAAAAACTGTTTTTT. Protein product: CAWTRDTVNEKLFF.

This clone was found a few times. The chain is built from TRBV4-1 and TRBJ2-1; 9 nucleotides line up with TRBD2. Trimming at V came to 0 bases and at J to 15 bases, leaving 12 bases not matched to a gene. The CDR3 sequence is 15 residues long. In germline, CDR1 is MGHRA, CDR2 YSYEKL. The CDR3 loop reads CASSQDARGGISRFF. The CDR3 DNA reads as TGCGCCAGCAGCCAAGATGCGCGGGGGGGCATCAGTCGGTTCTTC.

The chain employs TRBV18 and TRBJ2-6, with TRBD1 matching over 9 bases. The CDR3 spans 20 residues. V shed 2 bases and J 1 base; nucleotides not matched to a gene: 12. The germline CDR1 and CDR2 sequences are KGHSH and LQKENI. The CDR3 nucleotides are TGTGCCAGCTCACCAGTTAAGACAGGGGGTTCAGCGTCTGGGGCCAACGTCCTGACTTTC. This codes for CASSPVKTGGSASGANVLTF.

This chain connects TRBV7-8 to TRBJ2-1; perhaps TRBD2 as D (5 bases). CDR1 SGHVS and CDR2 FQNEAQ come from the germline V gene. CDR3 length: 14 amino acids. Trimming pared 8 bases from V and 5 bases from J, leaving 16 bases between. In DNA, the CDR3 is TGTGCCAGCCGTTGGAATAGCGCGGACAATGAGCAGTTCTTC. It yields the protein CASRWNSADNEQFF.

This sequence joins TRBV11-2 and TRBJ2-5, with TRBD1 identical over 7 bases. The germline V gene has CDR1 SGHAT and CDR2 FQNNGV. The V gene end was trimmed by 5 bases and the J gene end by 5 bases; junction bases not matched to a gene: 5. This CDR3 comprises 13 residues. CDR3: CASSGDRVETQYF. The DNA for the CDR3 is TGTGCCAGCAGCGGCGACAGGGTGGAGACCCAGTACTTC.

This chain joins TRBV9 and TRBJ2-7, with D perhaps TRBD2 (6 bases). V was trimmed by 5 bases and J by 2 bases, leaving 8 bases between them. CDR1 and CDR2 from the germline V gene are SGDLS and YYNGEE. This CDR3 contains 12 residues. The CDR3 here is CASRTGAYEQYF. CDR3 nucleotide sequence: TGTGCCAGCAGGACGGGAGCCTACGAGCAGTACTTC. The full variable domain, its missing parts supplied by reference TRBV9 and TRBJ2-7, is DSGVTQTPKHLITATGQRVTLRCSPRSGDLSVYWYQQSLDQGLQFLIQYYNGEERAKGNILERFSAQQFPDLHSELNLSSLELGDSALYFCASRTGAYEQYFGPGTRLTVT.

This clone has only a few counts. The CDR3 nucleotides read TGTGCCAGCCGAAAGACCCAAGGCTATGGCTACACCTTC. Its protein is CASRKTQGYGYTF. The V gene is TRBV2, the J gene TRBJ1-2; D is undetermined. The V end was cut by 8 bases, the J end by 4 bases, with 14 bases between. There are 13 residues in the CDR3. The germline V gene encodes CDR1 SNHLY and CDR2 FYNNEI.

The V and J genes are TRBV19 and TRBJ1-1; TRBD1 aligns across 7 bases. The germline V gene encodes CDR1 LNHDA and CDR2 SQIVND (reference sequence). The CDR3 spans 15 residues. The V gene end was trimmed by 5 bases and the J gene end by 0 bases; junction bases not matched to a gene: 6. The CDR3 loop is CASSGRQGMNTEAFF. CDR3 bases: TGTGCCAGTAGTGGAAGACAGGGAATGAACACTGAAGCTTTCTTT.